Below are 20 T cell receptor beta chains sequenced from a single sample in a study of T-cell reconstitution after alpha-beta-depleted transplantation in children. Library preparation (for TCRbeta) was performed with unique molecular identifiers. TCRdb fed the PCR reads into MiXCR, producing one record per CDR3 protein. The sample has 200,000 to 250,000 distinct CDR3 sequences; 12% are singletons. Material: PBMCs from the stem cell graft donor, obtained from the stem cell graft. The receptors were sampled from a human donor who donated a stem cell graft to a child with acute lymphoblastic leukemia.

This clonotype was observed a handful of times. The rearrangement uses TRBV19 and TRBJ2-7, with D tentatively TRBD1 (6 bases). Trimming pared 5 bases from V and 3 bases from J, leaving 11 bases between. This CDR3 has 13 residues. Germline-derived CDR1 and CDR2 are LNHDA and SQIVND (reference sequence). CDR3 nucleotides: TGTGCCAGTAGTGTAACACAGGGCTACGAGCAGTACTTC. It translates to CASSVTQGYEQYF.

This clonotype has at least ten counts. The rearrangement joins TRBV10-3 to TRBJ2-7; D uncertain. CDR1 is ENHRY, CDR2 SYGVKD, per germline. Trimming pared 0 bases from V and 4 bases from J, leaving 13 bases between. There are 15 residues in the CDR3. CDR3 DNA sequence: TGTGCCATCAGTGAGTCTAAGCTCCGACGGTACGAGCAGTACTTC. Encoded protein: CAISESKLRRYEQYF.

This clonotype was seen many times. V gene TRBV15 combines with J gene TRBJ2-7; no clear D gene. The V and J ends lost 1 base and 0 bases respectively, with 7 bases between them. This CDR3 comprises 14 residues. The germline gives CDR1 LNHNV, CDR2 YYDKDF (reference sequence). The CDR3 sequence: CATSRAGSSYEQYF. The CDR3 bases are TGTGCCACCAGCAGAGCAGGCAGCTCCTACGAGCAGTACTTC.

The sample holds many counts of this clonotype. J is TRBJ2-4 and V is TRBV29-1; 7 bases map to TRBD1. The CDR3 is 12 residues long. The germline V gene has CDR1 SQVTM and CDR2 ANQGSEA. With 4 bases clipped from V and 3 bases from J, the junction kept 0 bases outside the gene matches. CDR3 DNA: TGCAGCGTTGGGGACAGCAAAAACATTCAGTACTTC. Encoded protein: CSVGDSKNIQYF.

This clonotype has ten or more counts. The chain is built from TRBV9 and TRBJ2-3, with TRBD2 matching over 9 bases. This CDR3 contains 15 residues. Germline V lookup: CDR1 SGDLS, CDR2 YYNGEE. V dropped 4 bases and J dropped 1; count of bases not matched to a gene: 4. In DNA, the CDR3 is TGTGCCAGCAGCCCCCGGACTAGCGGCACAGATACGCAGTATTTT. Translating gives CASSPRTSGTDTQYF.

This clonotype was counted ten times or more. The V call is TRBV5-1, the J call TRBJ2-1, with D possibly TRBD1 on 6 matching bases. Trimming stripped 5 bases from V and 1 base from J, with 13 bases between. CDR3 length equals 15 residues. Germline CDR1 is SGHRS and CDR2 is YFSETQ. The CDR3 DNA reads TGCGCCAGCAGGTCCACAGGGACGTCCTACAATGAGCAGTTCTTC. It translates to CASRSTGTSYNEQFF.

This clonotype was observed at least ten times. The chain couples TRBV20-1 to TRBJ2-7; 8 bases are shared with TRBD1. V dropped 2 bases and J dropped 5; count of bases not matched to a gene: 14. The CDR3 contains 16 residues. Germline loops: CDR1 DFQATT, CDR2 SNEGSKA (reference sequence). The CDR3 region is CSARNLVPGQVHEQYF. Here the CDR3 DNA reads TGCAGTGCTAGAAATTTAGTACCGGGACAGGTCCACGAGCAGTACTTC.

The sample holds many counts of this clonotype. The chain uses TRBV29-1 and TRBJ1-2; a possible D gene is TRBD1 (5 bases). Germline CDR1 and CDR2: SQVTM and ANQGSEA. There are 13 residues in the CDR3. The V end lost 6 bases, the J end lost 8 bases, and 19 bases lay between the germline ends. CDR3 DNA: TGCAGCGTCTTCCGGGACGCCGGGGGAGGCTACACCTTC. This gives the protein CSVFRDAGGGYTF.

Regarding this clonotype: A much larger clone lies a single base off, so this may be a read error. This sequence joins TRBV7-2 and TRBJ1-5, with unresolved D. Germline V gene lookup returns CDR1 SGHTA and CDR2 FQGNSA. This CDR3 is 15 amino acids long. The CDR3 DNA sequence: TGTGCCAGCAGCACGAAAGGACGCGTTAATCACCCCCAGCATTTT. Residues: CASSTKGRVNHPQHF.

This clonotype was observed many times. V gene TRBV10-3 combines with J gene TRBJ2-2; no clear D. Germline V gene data show CDR1 as ENHRY and CDR2 as SYGVKD. V lost 10 bases to trimming and J lost 0 bases, with 15 bases between them. The CDR3 spans 15 residues. The CDR3 protein is CASGFGPSNTGELFF. CDR3 nucleotide sequence: TGTGCCAGCGGATTCGGGCCATCGAACACCGGGGAGCTGTTTTTT.

This clonotype appeared many times. V is TRBV5-1 and J is TRBJ1-1; 9 bases are shared with TRBD1. Germline CDR1 is SGHRS and CDR2 is YFSETQ. Losses at the gene ends were 4 bases for V and 4 bases for J; bases not matched to a gene: 5. This CDR3 spans 14 amino acids. The CDR3 DNA follows: TGCGCCAGCAGCGTACCGGACAGGGGCACTGAAGCTTTCTTT. This gives the protein CASSVPDRGTEAFF.

This clonotype showed up many times. The chain uses TRBV5-1 and TRBJ1-1; 9 bases match TRBD1. The CDR3 runs 15 residues. From germline, CDR1 is SGHRS and CDR2 YFSETQ. The V and J ends lost 2 bases and 11 bases, in that order; junction bases with no gene match: 13. The CDR3 DNA reads as TGCGCCAGCAGCTTCGGGGACAGGGACGTTGGGAGGGCTTTCTTT. It translates to CASSFGDRDVGRAFF.

The chain couples TRBV20-1 to TRBJ1-4; D gene ambiguous. Germline V gives CDR1 DFQATT, CDR2 SNEGSKA (reference sequence). The CDR3 consists of 13 residues. Trimming shortened V by 3 bases and J by 5 bases, and 10 bases separated the two germline ends. CDR3 bases: TGCAGTGCTAGGGACCGCCTCAATGAAAAACTGTTTTTT. This sequence encodes CSARDRLNEKLFF.

The chain is built from TRBV12-3 or TRBV12-4 and TRBJ1-5; no firm D call. CDR3 length: 14 amino acids. V lost 2 bases, J lost 11 bases, and 16 bases lay in between. The chain's CDR3 is CASSLSKDSRSQHF. In DNA form, the CDR3 reads TGTGCCAGCAGTTTATCTAAGGACTCGAGGTCCCAGCATTTT.

In this sample, this clonotype turned up many times. The rearrangement links TRBV11-2 to TRBJ2-2; TRBD2 agrees at 11 bases. V trimming: 5 bases; J trimming: 1 base; junction bases outside the gene matches: 3. The CDR3 loop spans 16 amino acids. Looked up from germline, CDR1 is SGHAT and CDR2 is FQNNGV. The CDR3, as DNA: TGTGCCAGCAGCCAGACTAGCGGGGAGAACACCGGGGAGCTGTTTTTT. It yields the protein CASSQTSGENTGELFF. The whole variable domain, remainder taken from reference TRBV11-2 and TRBJ2-2, is EAGVAQSPRYKIIEKRQSVAFWCNPISGHATLYWYQQILGQGPKLLIQFQNNGVVDDSQLPKDRFSAERLKGVDSTLKIQPAKLEDSAVYLCASSQTSGENTGELFFGEGSRLTVL.

A few counts support this clonotype. CDR3 protein: CAISESRTRRGDSYEQYF. CDR3 in DNA: TGTGCCATCAGTGAGTCTAGGACCCGGAGGGGGGACTCCTACGAGCAGTACTTC. The chain carries TRBV10-3 and TRBJ2-7; D might be TRBD1 or TRBD2, each matching 6 bases. Trimming stripped 0 bases from V and 0 bases from J, with 18 bases between. CDR3 size: 18 residues. Germline-derived CDR1 and CDR2 are ENHRY and SYGVKD.

This clonotype was seen many times. V usage is TRBV4-3 and J usage is TRBJ2-7; TRBD2 matches 8 bases. Germline V gene lookup returns CDR1 LGHNA and CDR2 YSLEER. This CDR3 is 14 amino acids long. J gave up 0 bases and V 4 bases, and 2 bases lay outside the gene matches. CDR3 nucleotides: TGCGCCAGCAGCCCTCGGGGGGGCTCCTACGAGCAGTACTTC. It translates to CASSPRGGSYEQYF.

This clonotype was detected many times. This chain uses TRBV7-9 with TRBJ2-5; 7 positions agree with TRBD1. The CDR3 contains 16 residues. The V and J ends lost 2 bases and 1 base, in that order; junction bases with no gene match: 7. From germline, CDR1 is SEHNR and CDR2 FQNEAQ (reference sequence). The CDR3 DNA reads TGTGCCAGCAGCTTAATTGTGGGGACAGTCCAAGAGACCCAGTACTTC. This sequence encodes CASSLIVGTVQETQYF.

This clonotype has ten or more counts. CDR3 in amino acids: CASSLGAWFRDSGSNTGELFF. The CDR3 nucleotides are TGTGCCAGCAGCTTGGGTGCTTGGTTTCGCGATTCCGGATCGAACACCGGGGAGCTGTTTTTT. V gene TRBV11-1 combines with J gene TRBJ2-2; D gene unclear. Germline CDR1 reads SGHAT; CDR2 reads FQDESV (reference sequence). This CDR3 comprises 21 residues. V lost 3 bases and J lost 0, with 26 bases in between.

This clonotype was counted many times. The V gene is TRBV6-1, the J gene TRBJ1-1; D is perhaps TRBD1 (5 bases). The CDR3 consists of 15 residues. Deletions cut 7 bases from V and 0 bases from J, with 15 bases between. Germline loops: CDR1 MNHNS, CDR2 SASEGT. The CDR3 loop reads CASKGPRGVNTEAFF. The CDR3 bases are TGTGCCAGCAAGGGACCGAGAGGAGTGAACACTGAAGCTTTCTTT.